This T cell receptor beta chain is from a study of blood T cell repertoires in COVID-19. Participants spanned ages about 18 to 90 years and resided in 20 to 25 US areas. Exposed enrollees had met someone with a PCR-confirmed or clinician-diagnosed COVID-19 case at some point within the 2 weeks before study entry. Clones were sequenced by immunoSEQ multiplex PCR, and TCRdb holds only the in-frame ones, with some missing. Among around 140,000 clones listed, approximately 90% were seen once. This CDR3 comprises 13 residues. Trimming took off 4 bases at V and 2 bases at J, with 6 bases between the two ends. CDR1 MNHEY and CDR2 SVGAGI come from the germline V gene.

The J gene is TRBJ1-5, the V gene TRBV6-5; no clear D gene. The receptor's source is a woman aged 40 to 50 who had been exposed to COVID-19. The sequencing input was PBMCs or T cells enriched from blood (not recorded which). CDR3 sequence reads: CASSSQGNQPQHF. In DNA form, the CDR3 reads TGTGCCAGCAGTTCCCAGGGCAATCAGCCCCAGCATTTT.